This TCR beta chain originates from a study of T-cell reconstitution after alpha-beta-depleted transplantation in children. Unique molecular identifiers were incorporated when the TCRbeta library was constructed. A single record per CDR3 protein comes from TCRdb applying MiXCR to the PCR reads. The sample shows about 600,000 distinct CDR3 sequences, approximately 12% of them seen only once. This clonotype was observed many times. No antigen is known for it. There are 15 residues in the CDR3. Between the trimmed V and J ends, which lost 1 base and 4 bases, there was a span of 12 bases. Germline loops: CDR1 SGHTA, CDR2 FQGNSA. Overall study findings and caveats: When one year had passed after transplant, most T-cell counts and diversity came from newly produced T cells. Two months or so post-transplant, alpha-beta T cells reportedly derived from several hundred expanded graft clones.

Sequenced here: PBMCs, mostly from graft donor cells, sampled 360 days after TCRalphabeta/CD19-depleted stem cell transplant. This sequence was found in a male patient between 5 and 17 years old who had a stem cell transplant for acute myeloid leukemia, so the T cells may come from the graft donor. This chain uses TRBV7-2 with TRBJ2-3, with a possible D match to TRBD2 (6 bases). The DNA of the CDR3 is TGTGCCAGCAGCTTAGGAGGGACTGGGGCAGATACGCAGTATTTT. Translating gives CASSLGGTGADTQYF.